This T cell receptor (beta chain) emerged from a study of shared clonotypes between healthy human individuals (dated by TCRdb to about 2020). Regarding the complete study: The cohort included three men and a couple of women between 18 and 49 years of age. To estimate repertoire size and how much clonotypes are shared between individuals, the study performed deep sequencing of blood TCR repertoires from roughly five healthy adults. Per donor, leukapheresis produced somewhere between about 0.9 and 10 billion PBMCs. For each donor, CD4 naive and CD4 memory were each run on three plates, CD8 naive on two plates, and CD8 memory on one plate. Libraries were prepared and TCR repertoires were sequenced by different laboratories using diverse techniques, in order to increase sequencing depth and limit assay-specific biases.

The donors were healthy, HIV-negative adults who had no recently reported acute infections or vaccinations. Only Caucasian adults living in Nashville, Tennessee, USA were represented among the donors. CD4+ T cells were enriched by magnetic negative selection, after which naive cells were positively selected on CD45RA and the negative fraction was taken as the memory subset. Blood was collected by leukapheresis, and PBMCs were isolated by Ficoll-Histopaque density gradient centrifugation and then cryopreserved in liquid nitrogen vapor phase. Purity and quantity of every magnetically sorted T cell population were checked by analytical flow cytometry. Each sorted fraction had its genomic DNA isolated and then quantified by UV absorbance on a Nanodrop 2000c. Trimming costs V 6 bases and J 0 bases, and their ends lie 15 bases apart. The CDR3 covers 15 residues, taking in both the cysteine and the phenylalanine. Only the CDR3 part of the read is kept: 45 bases, read in frame from the first base. CDR1 and CDR2 (MDHEN, SYDVKM) derive from the germline V gene.

A remark on this clone: No cognate antigen has been identified for it. No base quality information exists; no much larger clone differs at one position.

Using the deep immunoSEQ assay, multiplex PCR amplified TCR CDR3 regions from genomic DNA. For each cell subset, the extracted genomic DNA was distributed evenly across all wells of several immunoSEQ 96-well plates, and each plate served as one replicate. For sorted subsets, about 220 ng of genomic DNA, equivalent to 30,000 or so T cell genomes, went into each replicate PCR. Purified libraries were measured with a Qubit 3.0 fluorometer, size-checked on a Bioanalyzer 2100, and measured again with the KAPA Library Quantification kit. Each immunoSEQ 96-well plate was sequenced on its own single-read 150-cycle Illumina NextSeq 550 flow cell. The authors' analysis ran thus. Because only junctional sequences without quality scores were contained in the immunoSEQ output, filtering matching that applied to full-length reads could not be performed. Sequences were annotated with PyIR, a Python wrapper for IgBLAST v1.9, using IMGT germline references to assign V/J genes and CDR3. Reads were removed for weak V/J assignments (E-value above 1e-6), missing CDR3, stop codons, out-of-frame junctions, or ambiguous translated residues. V3J clonotypes were defined as sequences sharing the same inferred V gene, J gene, and CDR3 amino acid sequence. The percentage overlap between two repertoires was calculated by dividing the number of shared unique clonotypes by the size of the smaller repertoire. Repertoire richness was assessed with RTK rarefaction, the Chao1 estimator, and Recon v2.1 estimates of unobserved clonotypes. Generation probabilities were computed with OLGA for all TCRbeta clonotypes obtained by the gDNA method from a few donors. As stored in TCRdb, this immuneACCESS dataset retains in-frame rearrangements with V and J assigned. A fraction of the clones does not appear; measured against another copy, unresolved V genes explain less than half of the discrepancy, and the remainder lacks a known reason. That table furnishes V, J and clone size, whereas the DNA furnished D and trimming. The sample contains approximately 740,000 clones, approximately 74% of them found a single time. The top ten clones comprise over 1.5% of the sample.

General conclusions and limits of the study: Based on pairwise subsampling, the degree of clonotype sharing among donors was expected to be affected by sequencing depth. Incomplete sequencing was indicated by rarefaction of sorted-subset datasets, despite the large sequencing depth. Larger estimated clonotype richness was generally found for naive subsets than for memory subsets. Clonotypes shared by all four sorted-subset donors showed higher generation probabilities than non-shared clonotypes. Because the study included only a small number of donors, the genetic and exposure-history diversity represented was limited. Only blood was sampled, and tissue TCR repertoires likely differ from those in blood. Sharing across a few donors was observed for roughly 5% of naive CD4, over 3% of naive CD8, 2% to 2.5% of memory CD4, and about 0.39% of memory CD8 clonotypes.

Sample: memory CD4+ T cells sorted from blood. The cell subset or site label corresponds to: CD45RA-negative fraction. The clonotype originates from a woman between 25 and 40 years old in good health. This chain is built from TRBV28 and TRBJ2-7; no D gene call is confident. The CDR3 protein sequence reads: CASRYTQISSYEQYF. Read as DNA, the sequence is TGTGCCAGCAGGTACACACAGATTAGCTCCTACGAGCAGTACTTC.